This TCR beta chain was profiled in a study of beta chain features in type 1 diabetes. Trimming pared 5 bases from V and 3 bases from J, leaving 8 bases between. This CDR3 comprises 12 residues. CDR1 SGHTA and CDR2 FQGNSA come from the germline V gene. The sample holds a few counts of this clone. The antigen is unknown. Expressed TCRB transcripts got sequenced, as all isolated RNA was reverse transcribed. Produced via immunoSEQ multiplex PCR; TCRdb's table is partial and in-frame only. The data hold 400,000 or so clones, with over 10% observed a single time. General observations from the study: TCRB CDR3s from Type 1 diabetes patients were moderately but significantly shorter in all four CD4+ subsets.

The rearrangement links TRBV7-2 to TRBJ2-7; D remains ambiguous. The source material was naive CD4+ T cells from blood. The sequence was obtained from a woman aged 18-35 years with type 1 diabetes. CDR3 residues: CASSRYSYEQYF. CDR3 nucleotides: TGTGCCAGCAGCCGATACAGCTACGAGCAGTACTTC.